Below are 6 T cell receptor beta chains sequenced from a single sample in a study of blood T cell repertoires in COVID-19. Using immunoSEQ multiplex PCR, the repertoire was profiled, and TCRdb retains in-frame clones only, with some absent. The sample lists roughly 160,000 clones, 82% occurring once. Specimen: PBMCs or T cells enriched from blood (not recorded which). The receptors were gathered from a man aged 55 to 70 who had recovered from COVID-19.

The J gene is TRBJ2-3, the V gene TRBV2; D may be TRBD1 (6 bases). V dropped 6 bases and J dropped 4 bases, with 11 bases sitting between them. CDR1 and CDR2 (germline): SNHLY, FYNNEI. The CDR3 sequence is 13 residues long. CDR3 residues: CASSMDRADTQYF. Here the CDR3 DNA reads TGTGCCAGCAGCATGGACAGAGCAGATACGCAGTATTTT.

V is TRBV7-2 and J is TRBJ1-2, with 7 bases lining up with TRBD1. The germline V gene has CDR1 SGHTA and CDR2 FQGNSA. Germline trimming cut 1 base from V and 6 bases from J; bases unmatched to any gene: 5. CDR3 length: 14 residues. The CDR3 loop reads CASSLDRGLDGYTF. CDR3 coding DNA: TGTGCCAGCAGCTTAGACAGGGGACTAGATGGCTACACCTTC.

The chain couples TRBV6-1 to TRBJ2-6, with 12 nucleotides matching TRBD1. The CDR3 covers 18 residues. The ends lost 0 bases at V and 3 bases at J; junction bases unmatched: 3. Germline V gene data show CDR1 as MNHNS and CDR2 as SASEGT. This CDR3 reads CASSEAGTGGVGANVLTF. In DNA form, the CDR3 reads TGTGCCAGCAGTGAAGCCGGGACAGGGGGCGTTGGGGCCAACGTCCTGACTTTC.

This clone was counted a single time. V is TRBV6-5 and J is TRBJ2-1; 8 bases agree with TRBD1. The CDR3 is 15 amino acids. Germline CDR1 is MNHEY and CDR2 is SVGAGI. After removal of 6 bases from V and 6 bases from J, the junction contained 10 bases not matched to a gene. The CDR3 spells CASSGGGQGGNEQFF. The CDR3, as DNA: TGTGCCAGCAGCGGGGGTGGACAGGGAGGCAATGAGCAGTTCTTC.

V and J are TRBV30 and TRBJ2-6; 7 nucleotides agree with TRBD2. Germline V gene lookup returns CDR1 GTSNPN and CDR2 SVGIG (reference sequence). Trimming took 1 base from V and 2 from J; bases not matched to a gene: 5. This CDR3 has 16 amino acids. This chain's CDR3 is CAWSAMGGAGANVLTF. CDR3 DNA: TGTGCCTGGAGTGCCATGGGGGGGGCTGGGGCCAACGTCCTGACTTTC. The complete variable domain, with remaining parts taken from reference TRBV30 and TRBJ2-6, reads SQTIHQWPATLVQPVGSPLSLECTVEGTSNPNLYWYRQAAGRGLQLLFYSVGIGQISSEVPQNLSASRPQDRQFILSSKKLLLSDSGFYLCAWSAMGGAGANVLTFGAGSRLTVL.

The chain carries TRBV19 and TRBJ1-5, with 9 positions matching TRBD1. V lost 4 bases, J lost 0 bases, and 7 bases stayed unmatched. The CDR3 is 17 amino acids. In germline, CDR1 is LNHDA, CDR2 SQIVND (reference sequence). The CDR3 region has the DNA TGTGCCAGTAGTAGAAGGACAGGGGACCTTAGCAATCAGCCCCAGCATTTT. Residues: CASSRRTGDLSNQPQHF.